Following are 13 T cell receptor beta chains from one sample sequenced in a study of cytomegalovirus exposure and HLA in healthy donors. Researchers ran the PCR with 60 Vbeta and 13 Jbeta primers. Sequencing was performed with immunoSEQ multiplex PCR; in TCRdb, only in-frame clones are kept and a portion is missing. Of 150,000 to 200,000 clones listed, around 81% are singletons. Material for sequencing was PBMCs. These receptors originate from a woman between 18 and 29 years old in good health and CMV-seropositive.

V is TRBV4-1 and J is TRBJ1-2; D remains ambiguous. CDR3 length equals 11 residues. Germline V CDR1 and CDR2: MGHRA, YSYEKL. V dropped 4 bases and J dropped 13 bases, with 13 bases sitting between them. CDR3 sequence (DNA): TGCGCCAGCAGCCGCGCTAGCGAATCCACCTTC. This encodes CASSRASESTF.

V gene TRBV25-1 combines with J gene TRBJ1-1; D remains ambiguous. From germline, CDR1 is MGHDK and CDR2 SYGVNS. The CDR3 runs 13 residues. V shed 11 bases and J shed 3 bases, with 16 bases lying between them. The CDR3 loop reads CARPRVADTEAFF. The CDR3 DNA follows: TGTGCCCGCCCCCGAGTGGCGGACACTGAAGCTTTCTTT.

The V call is TRBV2, the J call TRBJ1-2; D is possibly TRBD1 (6 bases). V lost 6 bases and J lost 3, with 11 bases in between. Germline V gene sequence: CDR1 SNHLY, CDR2 FYNNEI. This CDR3 comprises 13 residues. This chain's CDR3 is CASRAGDYYGYTF. CDR3 DNA: TGTGCCAGCAGGGCAGGGGATTACTATGGCTACACCTTC.

The chain combines TRBV5-1 with TRBJ2-7; D is perhaps TRBD2 (5 bases). The V gene's germline CDR1 is SGHRS and CDR2 YFSETQ. Trimming removed 0 bases at V and 0 bases at J, with 10 bases between. This CDR3 contains 15 residues. For the CDR3, the DNA is TGCGCCAGCAGCTTGGGTATAGGGAGCTCCTACGAGCAGTACTTC. Translated, it gives CASSLGIGSSYEQYF.

The sample holds a few counts of this clone. The chain links TRBV28 to TRBJ1-5; D might be TRBD1 (6 bases). The CDR3 is 17 amino acids. Germline loops: CDR1 MDHEN, CDR2 SYDVKM. Trimming shortened V by 4 bases and J by 0 bases, and 16 bases separated the two germline ends. The CDR3 loop reads CASSSWGGGDSNQPQHF. Here the CDR3 DNA reads TGTGCCAGCAGTTCTTGGGGGGGCGGAGATAGCAATCAGCCCCAGCATTTT.

The chain links TRBV6-5 to TRBJ2-1; no firm D call. This CDR3 contains 12 residues. V shed 2 bases and J shed 5 bases, with 4 bases lying between them. The V gene's germline CDR1 is MNHEY and CDR2 SVGAGI. This CDR3 reads CASSYGDNEQFF. As DNA, the CDR3 is TGTGCCAGCAGTTACGGAGACAATGAGCAGTTCTTC.

CDR3 in DNA: TGCGCCAGCAGCCAAGAGCTCAGGGGGCTTTACGAGCAGTACTTC. This gives the protein CASSQELRGLYEQYF. This sequence joins TRBV4-1 and TRBJ2-5; TRBD1 matches at 8 bases. The end of the DNA aligns better with TRBJ2-7, so the J call may be wrong. Germline V gene lookup returns CDR1 MGHRA and CDR2 YSYEKL. The CDR3 contains 15 residues.

The CDR3 sequence is CASSLREGGTTNEKLFF. For the CDR3, the DNA is TGTGCCAGCAGCTTAAGAGAGGGCGGGACAACTAATGAAAAACTGTTTTTT. The chain couples TRBV11-2 to TRBJ1-4; D is uncertain. The V gene's germline CDR1 is SGHAT and CDR2 FQNNGV. V was shortened by 2 bases and J by 0 bases, with 13 bases between the two germline ends. The length of the CDR3 is 17 residues.

The J gene is TRBJ2-5, the V gene TRBV7-9; TRBD2 aligns across 12 bases. The junction had 4 bases not matched to a gene; V was cut back by 5 bases and J by 3 bases. This CDR3 has 15 residues. Germline loops: CDR1 SEHNR, CDR2 FQNEAQ (reference sequence). CDR3 in amino acids: CASSERTSGEETQYF. CDR3 bases: TGTGCCAGCAGCGAGAGGACTAGCGGGGAAGAGACCCAGTACTTC.

V is TRBV14 and J is TRBJ2-1, with 7 bases lining up with TRBD2. From germline, CDR1 is SGHDN and CDR2 FVKESK. V shed 1 base, J shed 3 bases, and the junction held 6 bases outside the gene matches. The CDR3 is 16 amino acids. In nucleotides, the CDR3 is TGTGCCAGCAGCCAAGGAGCGGGGCCCGTCTACAATGAGCAGTTCTTC. It encodes CASSQGAGPVYNEQFF.

This clone was observed once. The chain has TRBV5-6 and TRBJ1-5, with TRBD1 as a possible D gene (5 bases). Trimming stripped 4 bases from V and 4 bases from J, with 9 bases between. From germline, CDR1 is SGHDT and CDR2 YYEEEE. CDR3 length equals 13 residues. The CDR3 DNA sequence: TGTGCCAGCAGCCCGCAGGGAAATCAGCCCCAGCATTTT. This codes for CASSPQGNQPQHF.

The rearrangement uses TRBV4-2 and TRBJ1-6; D not certain. Trimming shortened V by 1 base and J by 6 bases, and 16 bases separated the two germline ends. CDR1 and CDR2 from the germline V gene are LGHNA and YNFKEQ. The CDR3 covers 17 residues. CDR3 in DNA: TGTGCCAGCAGCCAAGCCGAAGGGATAGGAGGTAATTCACCCCTCCACTTT. It is translated as CASSQAEGIGGNSPLHF.

J is TRBJ1-5 and V is TRBV6-5, with TRBD1 as a possible D gene (5 bases). There are 14 residues in the CDR3. Trimming removed 5 bases at V and 6 bases at J, with 14 bases between. Germline CDR1 reads MNHEY; CDR2 reads SVGAGI. This CDR3 is CASSPGFRSQPQHF. The CDR3 coding sequence is TGTGCCAGCAGTCCAGGGTTTCGGAGTCAGCCCCAGCATTTT.